This T cell receptor (beta chain) was documented in a study of regulatory T cells in long-lasting Graves disease. Study results and caveats: Under persistent disease, TRBV28, TRBJ1-2 and TRBJ2-5 were used preferentially.

Many counts were recorded for this clonotype. No antigen is known for it. Libraries of TCR beta came from iRepertoire HTBI primers plus Arm-PCR of CDR3 regions. TCRdb ran MiXCR on the multiplex PCR reads and lists one entry per CDR3 protein. The data contain around 400,000 distinct CDR3 sequences, about 16% of them singletons. Per germline, CDR1 SGHRS and CDR2 YFSETQ. J gave up 2 bases and V 3 bases, and 9 bases lay outside the gene matches. This CDR3 has 16 residues. Time point: newly diagnosed GD, antithyroid drugs for less than 3 months. Extracted PBMC RNA gave rise to the TCR library. The patients were drawn from one endocrinology department in Xi'an, China.

The sample was peripheral blood mononuclear cells (PBMCs), taken at new diagnosis, from a patient treated with antithyroid drugs. J is TRBJ2-3 and V is TRBV5-1; TRBD1 aligns across 7 bases. This TCR derives from a female donor with Graves disease. The CDR3 sequence is CASSYTGATDTDTQYF. CDR3 nucleotides: TGCGCCAGCAGCTACACAGGGGCCACGGACACAGATACGCAGTATTTT.